The 32 T cell receptor beta chains reported below all come from one sample, sequenced in a study of blood T cells in healthy people across ages (dated by TCRdb to the mid-2010s). The library came from 5' RACE. Sequencing was carried out with an Illumina HiSeq 2500. A second PCR of roughly 7 to 11 cycles was run with a J-beta primer mix and a sample-barcoded 5' primer. TCRdb handled the public reads itself, with Q25 trimming in fastp and clone calling in MiXCR, and kept productive beta chains. CDR3 protein duplicates are merged, each entry listing the most common genes and DNA. For this sample there are 1.4 million or so distinct CDR3 sequences; roughly two fifths appear just once. 4% of the sample belongs to the ten largest clones. What was sequenced was blood. These receptors were obtained from a woman aged 18-30 years in good health.

The rearrangement uses TRBV10-1 and TRBJ1-5, with D perhaps TRBD1 (5 bases). The V and J ends lost 6 bases and 5 bases respectively, with 17 bases between them. This CDR3 region has 15 residues. Germline CDR1 reads WNHNN; CDR2 reads SYGVQD (reference sequence). This CDR3 reads CASRARAGSYQPQHF. The CDR3 DNA follows: TGCGCCAGCAGAGCCAGGGCAGGTTCGTATCAGCCCCAGCATTTT.

CDR3 amino acids: CASSQVNHTDIPRRFYEQYF. The CDR3 DNA follows: TGTGCCAGCAGCCAAGTTAATCACACGGACATCCCCCGACGGTTTTACGAGCAGTACTTC. The V and J genes are TRBV14 and TRBJ2-4; tentatively, D is TRBD1 (5 bases). The J call may be faulty, since TRBJ2-7 better matches the DNA end. CDR1 and CDR2 from the germline V gene are SGHDN and FVKESK. The length of the CDR3 is 20 residues.

The genes are TRBV5-1 and TRBJ1-2; TRBD1 matches 9 bases. The CDR3 covers 16 residues. Germline CDR1 is SGHRS and CDR2 is YFSETQ. V shed 3 bases, J shed 0 bases, and the junction held 6 bases outside the gene matches. In DNA, the CDR3 is TGCGCCAGCAGCTGGGGGACAGGGAATTCTAACTATGGCTACACCTTC. Its protein product is CASSWGTGNSNYGYTF.

The chain is built from TRBV7-2 and TRBJ2-1; 15 positions match TRBD2. Trimming cost V 0 bases and J 12 bases; bases outside gene matches: 6. There are 16 residues in the CDR3. In germline, CDR1 is SGHTA, CDR2 FQGNSA. In DNA, the CDR3 is TGTGCCAGCAGCTTAGCGGGACTAGCGGGGGGATTGTGGCAGTTCTTC. Its translation is CASSLAGLAGGLWQFF. Variable domain in full (rest from reference TRBV7-2 and TRBJ2-1): GAGVSQSPSNKVTEKGKDVELRCDPISGHTALYWYRQSLGQGLEFLIYFQGNSAPDKSGLPSDRFSAERTGGSVSTLTIQRTQQEDSAVYLCASSLAGLAGGLWQFFGPGTRLTVL.

The rearrangement links TRBV12-3 or TRBV12-4 to TRBJ2-3; 8 bases are a match to TRBD2. This CDR3 has 15 residues. The V gene end was trimmed by 2 bases and the J gene end by 6 bases; junction bases not matched to a gene: 7. CDR3 sequence (DNA): TGTGCCAGCAGTTTATTCGGCGGGGGGACCGATACGCAGTATTTT. Translating it yields CASSLFGGGTDTQYF.

The CDR3 loop is CASSPELYNEQFF. The CDR3 DNA sequence: TGTGCCAGCTCACCAGAACTTTACAATGAGCAGTTCTTC. The chain combines TRBV18 with TRBJ2-1, with D unresolved. Germline loops: CDR1 KGHSH, CDR2 LQKENI. V lost 2 bases to trimming and J lost 4 bases, with 6 bases between them. CDR3 size: 13 residues.

This clonotype was seen more than once but under ten times. V usage is TRBV16 and J usage is TRBJ1-5, with a possible D match to TRBD1 (5 bases). V was cut by 4 bases and J by 0 bases, with 13 bases left in between. Per the germline V gene, CDR1 is KGHSY and CDR2 is FQNENV. This CDR3 contains 16 residues. DNA for the CDR3: TGTGCCAGCAGCCGCCTGTGGGGGGGTAGCAATCAGCCCCAGCATTTT. Its protein is CASSRLWGGSNQPQHF.

This clonotype was detected many times. The V call is TRBV9, the J call TRBJ2-1, with a weak D call TRBD1 (5 bases). Trimming cost V 0 bases and J 5 bases, with 6 bases left between them. Per germline, CDR1 SGDLS and CDR2 YYNGEE. The CDR3 spans 13 residues. CDR3 coding DNA: TGTGCCAGCAGCGTAGTAGGGGACAATGAGCAGTTCTTC. Its protein is CASSVVGDNEQFF. The entire variable domain, with the rest obtained from reference TRBV9 and TRBJ2-1, is as follows: DSGVTQTPKHLITATGQRVTLRCSPRSGDLSVYWYQQSLDQGLQFLIQYYNGEERAKGNILERFSAQQFPDLHSELNLSSLELGDSALYFCASSVVGDNEQFFGPGTRLTVL.

The chain uses TRBV6-5 and TRBJ2-2; 7 nucleotides align to TRBD1. Trimming removed 2 bases from V and 3 bases from J; junction bases left unmatched: 6. This CDR3 is 16 amino acids long. Germline CDR1 reads MNHEY; CDR2 reads SVGAGI. CDR3 nucleotides: TGTGCCAGCAGTTACATAGGGACAGCCTACACCGGGGAGCTGTTTTTT. Protein: CASSYIGTAYTGELFF.

This clonotype has only a few counts. The chain joins TRBV12-3 or TRBV12-4 to TRBJ2-5; 15 bases match TRBD2. TRBJ2-7 explains the end of the DNA better; the J call may be wrong. The CDR3 covers 14 residues. The CDR3 region is CASRGLAGGSEQYF. The CDR3 bases are TGTGCCAGCAGGGGACTAGCGGGAGGATCCGAGCAGTACTTC.

The V call is TRBV29-1, the J call TRBJ2-1; D may match TRBD1 or TRBD2 (5 bases each). In germline, CDR1 is SQVTM, CDR2 ANQGSEA. V was cut by 5 bases and J by 15 bases, with 17 bases left in between. The CDR3 has 11 residues. CDR3 region: CSVQGAAVVFF. The CDR3 DNA follows: TGCAGCGTTCAAGGGGCAGCGGTGGTGTTCTTC.

This clonotype was observed a few times. The chain links TRBV12-3 or TRBV12-4 to TRBJ2-3; 11 bases line up with TRBD1. The trim removed 6 bases at V and 7 bases at J, leaving 9 bases unmatched. CDR3 length: 15 amino acids. CDR3 nucleotide sequence: TGTGCCAGCAGCAGCCGGGACAGGGGGTTGTATACGCAGTATTTT. As protein: CASSSRDRGLYTQYF.

V and J are TRBV9 and TRBJ2-5, with 10 bases matching TRBD2. The V and J ends lost 0 bases and 5 bases, in that order; junction bases with no gene match: 7. Germline CDR1 reads SGDLS; CDR2 reads YYNGEE. CDR3 length: 16 residues. The CDR3 sequence: CASSVVPSGGGETQYF. In DNA form, the CDR3 reads TGTGCCAGCAGCGTAGTCCCTAGCGGGGGTGGGGAGACCCAGTACTTC.

This clonotype has a handful of counts. This CDR3 is CAISESSGVGELFF. The CDR3 nucleotides are TGTGCCATCAGTGAGTCTTCAGGGGTAGGAGAACTGTTTTTT. This chain links TRBV10-3 with TRBJ1-4; tentative D call: TRBD1 (6 bases). Germline assignment: CDR1 ENHRY and CDR2 SYGVKD. This CDR3 has 14 residues. Trimming left V 0 bases short and J 12 bases short, with 14 bases between.

The V and J genes are TRBV4-2 and TRBJ2-6; D is undetermined. Trimming left V 4 bases short and J 5 bases short, with 12 bases between. Germline CDR1 and CDR2: LGHNA and YNFKEQ. The CDR3 spans 15 residues. Here the CDR3 DNA reads TGTGCCAGCAGCCCCCTACCTGGTAGGGCCAACGTCCTGACTTTC. It codes for CASSPLPGRANVLTF.

Only a few counts were recorded for this clonotype. This chain joins TRBV6-6 and TRBJ1-5; D remains unclear. V dropped 7 bases and J dropped 6 bases, with 19 bases sitting between them. CDR1 MNHNY and CDR2 SVGAGI come from the germline V gene (reference sequence). The CDR3 extends over 15 amino acids. The CDR3 here is CASTLRAGEGQPQHF. The CDR3 nucleotides read TGTGCCAGCACCCTGAGGGCAGGAGAGGGTCAGCCCCAGCATTTT.

This chain connects TRBV7-8 to TRBJ2-1; 7 bases are a match to TRBD1. Germline loops: CDR1 SGHVS, CDR2 FQNEAQ. The CDR3 contains 18 residues. J lost 4 bases, V lost 5 bases, and 17 bases had no gene match. The CDR3 loop reads CASSGPRGQVVIYNEQFF. The CDR3 DNA is TGTGCCAGCAGCGGCCCCCGAGGACAGGTGGTGATATACAATGAGCAGTTCTTC.

The table lists this clonotype with a few counts. This chain uses TRBV20-1 with TRBJ2-3, with 10 bases lining up with TRBD2. CDR3 length equals 15 residues. V was clipped by 1 base and J by 7 bases; unmatched bases: 8. CDR1 and CDR2 (germline): DFQATT, SNEGSKA (reference sequence). CDR3 bases: TGCAGTGCTAGAGCTAGCGGGAGTGTATGGAATACGCAGTATTTT. This sequence encodes CSARASGSVWNTQYF.

This sequence joins TRBV28 and TRBJ2-5; no clear D. With the DNA end fitting TRBJ2-7 better, the J assignment may be wrong. This CDR3 spans 12 amino acids. Germline V gene sequence: CDR1 MDHEN, CDR2 SYDVKM. CDR3 in DNA: TGTGCCAGCAGTTTATGGGCAGCCGAGCAGTACTTC. This translates into CASSLWAAEQYF.

This chain joins TRBV9 and TRBJ2-3; D possibly corresponds to TRBD2 (6 bases). V lost 0 bases, J lost 0 bases, and 17 bases lay in between. The CDR3 loop spans 18 amino acids. Germline loops: CDR1 SGDLS, CDR2 YYNGEE. This CDR3 reads CASSVVQSGATSTDTQYF. The CDR3 DNA reads TGTGCCAGCAGCGTAGTACAATCGGGAGCGACTAGCACAGATACGCAGTATTTT.

This chain joins TRBV11-2 and TRBJ2-1; D might be TRBD1 (6 bases). Germline CDR1 and CDR2: SGHAT and FQNNGV. V shed 4 bases and J shed 0 bases, with 13 bases lying between them. The CDR3 is made up of 16 amino acids. In DNA form, the CDR3 reads TGTGCCAGCAGCTCTACCGGGACAACCTCCTACAATGAGCAGTTCTTC. Translated, it gives CASSSTGTTSYNEQFF. The full variable domain, completed using reference TRBV11-2 and TRBJ2-1, is EAGVAQSPRYKIIEKRQSVAFWCNPISGHATLYWYQQILGQGPKLLIQFQNNGVVDDSQLPKDRFSAERLKGVDSTLKIQPAKLEDSAVYLCASSSTGTTSYNEQFFGPGTRLTVL.

This chain joins TRBV10-3 and TRBJ2-3; no clear D. This CDR3 is built from 12 residues. V lost 4 bases and J 9 bases, leaving 11 bases between the germline ends. Germline V CDR1 and CDR2: ENHRY, SYGVKD. The CDR3 loop is CAISAQRGTQYF. The CDR3 nucleotides read TGTGCCATCAGTGCGCAGCGTGGGACGCAGTATTTT.

This chain uses TRBV5-1 with TRBJ1-1; D is ambiguous. Germline V gene data show CDR1 as SGHRS and CDR2 as YFSETQ. The CDR3 consists of 14 residues. Trimming shortened V by 0 bases and J by 1 base, and 7 bases separated the two germline ends. As DNA, the CDR3 is TGCGCCAGCAGCTTGGAAAATGAGAACACTGAAGCTTTCTTT. Its protein product is CASSLENENTEAFF.

The table lists this clonotype with a few counts. The gene calls are TRBV6-2 or TRBV6-3 and TRBJ2-3; D is possibly TRBD2 (6 bases). Germline CDR1 and CDR2: MNHEY and SVGEGT. V was shortened by 4 bases and J by 5 bases, with 13 bases between the two germline ends. The CDR3 contains 14 residues. CDR3 sequence (DNA): TGTGCCAGCAGTTCTTGGGGGGATGGAGATACGCAGTATTTT. The encoded protein is CASSSWGDGDTQYF.

This chain joins TRBV27 and TRBJ1-2; tentatively, D is TRBD1 (5 bases). The ends were cut back, 1 base at V and 2 bases at J, with 8 bases in the middle. CDR3 length equals 14 residues. Germline V gene lookup returns CDR1 MNHEY and CDR2 SMNVEV (reference sequence). CDR3 sequence reads: CASSLYGGNYGYTF. The CDR3 coding sequence is TGTGCCAGCAGTTTATATGGGGGAAACTATGGCTACACCTTC.

This chain's CDR3 is CASSQGSQGALSQNSPLHF. CDR3 coding DNA: TGTGCCAGCAGCCAGGGTTCCCAGGGGGCATTATCACAGAATTCACCCCTCCACTTT. This chain uses TRBV4-2 with TRBJ1-6; TRBD1 aligns across 8 bases. V lost 3 bases to trimming and J lost 7 bases; unmatched junction nucleotides: 17. Per the germline V gene, CDR1 is LGHNA and CDR2 is YNFKEQ. The CDR3 consists of 19 residues.

This clonotype was observed a few times. V and J are TRBV11-2 and TRBJ1-2, with 7 positions matching TRBD1. J was trimmed by 5 bases and V by 6 bases; bases with no gene match: 9. The CDR3 has 14 residues. Germline loops: CDR1 SGHAT, CDR2 FQNNGV. CDR3 in DNA: TGTGCCAGCAGAAGGGACAGCGCTTGGTATGGCTACACCTTC. Translation: CASRRDSAWYGYTF.

This chain uses TRBV7-8 with TRBJ2-5; TRBD1 might be the D (5 bases). The germline V and J ends were trimmed by 0 bases and 1 base, with 12 bases remaining between them. CDR3 length: 16 residues. The germline CDR1 and CDR2 sequences are SGHVS and FQNEAQ. The CDR3 coding sequence is TGTGCCAGCAGCTTAGCCGGCAGGGCGACCCAAGAGACCCAGTACTTC. It yields the protein CASSLAGRATQETQYF. The full variable domain, its missing parts supplied by reference TRBV7-8 and TRBJ2-5, is GAGVSQSPRYKVAKRGQDVALRCDPISGHVSLFWYQQALGQGPEFLTYFQNEAQLDKSGLPSDRFFAERPEGSVSTLKIQRTQQEDSAVYLCASSLAGRATQETQYFGPGTRLLVL.

This chain links TRBV18 with TRBJ1-4; D unclear. V dropped 2 bases and J dropped 2 bases, with 9 bases sitting between them. The germline V gene encodes CDR1 KGHSH and CDR2 LQKENI. The CDR3 covers 15 residues. The DNA of the CDR3 is TGTGCCAGCTCACCATTGGAAGGGACTAATGAAAAACTGTTTTTT. Protein: CASSPLEGTNEKLFF.

This clonotype has more than one count but fewer than ten. The rearrangement uses TRBV7-8 and TRBJ1-1; a possible D gene is TRBD1 (5 bases). CDR3 length equals 16 residues. Germline V gene sequence: CDR1 SGHVS, CDR2 FQNEAQ. V was pared by 5 bases and J by 0 bases, with 16 bases between. CDR3 protein: CASSAPRDRVNTEAFF. CDR3 coding DNA: TGTGCCAGCAGCGCCCCCCGGGACCGCGTGAACACTGAAGCTTTCTTT.

The V gene is TRBV9, the J gene TRBJ2-4; the D is unclear. Per the germline V gene, CDR1 is SGDLS and CDR2 is YYNGEE. V lost 0 bases to trimming and J lost 8 bases, with 12 bases between them. The CDR3 covers 14 residues. The CDR3, as DNA: TGTGCCAGCAGCGTAGCAAACAGCTTGGACATTCAGTACTTC. Translated: CASSVANSLDIQYF.

This clonotype was observed once. The rearrangement links TRBV25-1 to TRBJ2-3; 8 positions match TRBD2. The germline CDR1 and CDR2 sequences are MGHDK and SYGVNS. With 3 bases clipped from V and 2 bases from J, the junction kept 7 bases outside the gene matches. This CDR3 has 16 residues. The CDR3 nucleotides read TGTGCCAGCAGTGACCAAGCGGGGGTAATCACAGATACGCAGTATTTT. This gives the protein CASSDQAGVITDTQYF.